Sequencing of this T cell receptor beta chain was carried out in a study of CD8 T cells in Susac syndrome. As for the study in general: When blood was drawn, patients with Susac syndrome were on intravenous immunoglobulin alone, on corticosteroids, or therapy-naive.

The RNA, about 0.45 to 1 ug, was put through reverse transcription using random hexamers. An immunoSEQ multiplex PCR generated amplified TCR beta CDR3 products spanning 54 Vbeta and 13 Jbeta. TCRdb independently ran MiXCR on the immunoSEQ multiplex PCR reads; one entry per CDR3 protein. The repertoire holds about 82,000 distinct CDR3 sequences, with approximately 96% as singletons. As regards this clonotype: Antigen unknown.

The CDR3 spans 13 residues. The germline gives CDR1 GTSNPN, CDR2 SVGIG (reference sequence). The J segment lost 6 bases and the V segment lost 1 base, leaving 6 bases of the junction unmatched. The study, taken as a whole, reports: The TCR sequencing and HLA analysis in the study involved a relatively small number of individuals, as the study acknowledged.

The rearrangement links TRBV30 to TRBJ2-7, with TRBD1 identical over 7 bases. The TCR originated in a human donor with Susac syndrome. Sequencing was done on a sample of CD8+ T cells from PBMCs. The CDR3 DNA reads as TGTGCCTGGAGTGGAACAGGGGTAGCCGAGCAGTACTTC. The encoded protein is CAWSGTGVAEQYF.